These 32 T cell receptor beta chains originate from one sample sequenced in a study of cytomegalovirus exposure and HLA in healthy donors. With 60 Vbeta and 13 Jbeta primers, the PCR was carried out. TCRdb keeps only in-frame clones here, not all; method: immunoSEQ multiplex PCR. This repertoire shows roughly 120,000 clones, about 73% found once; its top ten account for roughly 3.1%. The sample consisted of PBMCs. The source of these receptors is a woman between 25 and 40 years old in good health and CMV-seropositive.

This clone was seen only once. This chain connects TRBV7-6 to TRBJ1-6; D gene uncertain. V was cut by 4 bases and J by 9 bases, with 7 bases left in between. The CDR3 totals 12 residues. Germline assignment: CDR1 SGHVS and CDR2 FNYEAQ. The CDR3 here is CASSSSRSPLHF. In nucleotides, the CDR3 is TGTGCCAGCAGCTCTAGTCGTTCACCCCTCCACTTT.

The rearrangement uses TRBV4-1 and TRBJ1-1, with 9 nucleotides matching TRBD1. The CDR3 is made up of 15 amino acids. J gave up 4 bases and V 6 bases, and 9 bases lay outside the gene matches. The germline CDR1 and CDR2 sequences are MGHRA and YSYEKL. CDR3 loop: CASSHTGGAATEAFF. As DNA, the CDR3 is TGCGCCAGCAGTCATACAGGGGGCGCGGCCACTGAAGCTTTCTTT.

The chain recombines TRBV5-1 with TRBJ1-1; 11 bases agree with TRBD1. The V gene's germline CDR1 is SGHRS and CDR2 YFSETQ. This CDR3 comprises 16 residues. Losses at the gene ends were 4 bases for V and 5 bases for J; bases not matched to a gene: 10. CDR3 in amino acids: CASSTRTGGMGTEAFF. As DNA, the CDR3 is TGCGCCAGCAGCACACGGACAGGGGGCATGGGTACTGAAGCTTTCTTT.

In DNA, the CDR3 is TGTGCCAGCAGTCGAATGTGGCAGTCTGAGCAGTTCTTC. Its protein product is CASSRMWQSEQFF. This chain connects TRBV6-1 to TRBJ2-1; no definite D call. CDR1 is MNHNS, CDR2 SASEGT, per germline. The CDR3 contains 13 residues. V dropped 5 bases and J dropped 9 bases, with 14 bases sitting between them.

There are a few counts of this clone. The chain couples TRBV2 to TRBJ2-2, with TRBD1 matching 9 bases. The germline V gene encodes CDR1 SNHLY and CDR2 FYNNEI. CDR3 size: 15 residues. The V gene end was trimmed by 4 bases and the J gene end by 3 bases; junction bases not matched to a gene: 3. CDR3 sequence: CASSGQGEDTGELFF. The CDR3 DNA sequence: TGTGCCAGCAGTGGACAGGGGGAGGACACCGGGGAGCTGTTTTTT. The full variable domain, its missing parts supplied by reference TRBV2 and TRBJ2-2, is EPEVTQTPSHQVTQMGQEVILRCVPISNHLYFYWYRQILGQKVEFLVSFYNNEISEKSEIFDDQFSVERPDGSNFTLKIRSTKLEDSAMYFCASSGQGEDTGELFFGEGSRLTVL.

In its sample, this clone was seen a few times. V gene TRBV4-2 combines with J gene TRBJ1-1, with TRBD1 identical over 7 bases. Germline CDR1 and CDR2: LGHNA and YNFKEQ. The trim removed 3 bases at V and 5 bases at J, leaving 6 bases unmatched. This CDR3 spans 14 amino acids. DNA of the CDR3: TGTGCCAGCAGCCAGGAAACAGGGGTTACTGAAGCTTTCTTT. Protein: CASSQETGVTEAFF.

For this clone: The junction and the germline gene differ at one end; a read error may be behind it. The CDR3 region is CAGSESTGAREQYF. DNA for the CDR3: TGTGCCGGCAGTGAATCGACAGGGGCGCGCGAGCAGTACTTC. The genes are TRBV6-1 and TRBJ2-7; 8 positions agree with TRBD1. The germline gives CDR1 MNHNS, CDR2 SASEGT. This CDR3 region has 14 residues.

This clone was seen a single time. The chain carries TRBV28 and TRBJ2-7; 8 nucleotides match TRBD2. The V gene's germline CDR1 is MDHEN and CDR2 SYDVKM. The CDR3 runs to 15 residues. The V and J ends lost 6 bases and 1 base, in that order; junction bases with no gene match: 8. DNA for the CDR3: TGTGCCAGCAGCTCGGGAGGGACGGTTTCCTACGAGCAGTACTTC. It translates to CASSSGGTVSYEQYF.

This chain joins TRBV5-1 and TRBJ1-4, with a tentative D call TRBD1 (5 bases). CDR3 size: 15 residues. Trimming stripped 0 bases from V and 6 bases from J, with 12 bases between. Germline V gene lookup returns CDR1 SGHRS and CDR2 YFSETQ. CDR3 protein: CASSLGQGYDEKLFF. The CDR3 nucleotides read TGCGCCAGCAGCTTGGGCCAGGGTTACGATGAAAAACTGTTTTTT.

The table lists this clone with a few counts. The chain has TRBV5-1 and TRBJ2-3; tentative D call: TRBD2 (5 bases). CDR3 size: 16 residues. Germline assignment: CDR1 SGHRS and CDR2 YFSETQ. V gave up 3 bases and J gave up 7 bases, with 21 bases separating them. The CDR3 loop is CASSSSVANFANTQYF. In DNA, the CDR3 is TGCGCCAGCAGCTCCTCGGTAGCGAACTTCGCCAATACGCAGTATTTT. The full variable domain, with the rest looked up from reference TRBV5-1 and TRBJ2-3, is KAGVTQTPRYLIKTRGQQVTLSCSPISGHRSVSWYQQTPGQGLQFLFEYFSETQRNKGNFPGRFSGRQFSNSRSEMNVSTLELGDSALYLCASSSSVANFANTQYFGPGTRLTVL.

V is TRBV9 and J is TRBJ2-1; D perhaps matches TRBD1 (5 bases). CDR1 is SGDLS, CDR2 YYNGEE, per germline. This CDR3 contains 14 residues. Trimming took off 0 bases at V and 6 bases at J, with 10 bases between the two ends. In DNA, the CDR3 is TGTGCCAGCAGCGTAGGCAGTCAGGGCAATGAGCAGTTCTTC. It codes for CASSVGSQGNEQFF.

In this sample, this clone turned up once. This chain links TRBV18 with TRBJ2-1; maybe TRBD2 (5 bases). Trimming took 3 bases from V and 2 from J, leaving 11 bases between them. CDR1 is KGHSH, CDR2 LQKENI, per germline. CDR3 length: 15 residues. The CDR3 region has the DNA TGTGCCAGCTCACCCCGTGTCGGGGCCTACAATGAGCAGTTCTTC. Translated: CASSPRVGAYNEQFF.

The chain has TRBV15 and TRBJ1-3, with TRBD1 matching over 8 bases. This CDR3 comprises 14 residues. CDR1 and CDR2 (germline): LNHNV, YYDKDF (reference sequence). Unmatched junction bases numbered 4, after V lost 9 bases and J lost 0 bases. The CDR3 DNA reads TGTGCCACGTCGGACAGGGCCTCTGGAAACACCATATATTTT. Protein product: CATSDRASGNTIYF.

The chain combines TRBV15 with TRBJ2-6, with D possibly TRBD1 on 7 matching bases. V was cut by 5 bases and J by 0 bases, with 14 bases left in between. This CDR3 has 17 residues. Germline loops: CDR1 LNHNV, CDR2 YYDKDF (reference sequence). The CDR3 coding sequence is TGTGCCACCAGCGGGGAGGACAGGCTCTCTGGGGCCAACGTCCTGACTTTC. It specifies CATSGEDRLSGANVLTF. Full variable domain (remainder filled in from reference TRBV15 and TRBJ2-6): DAMVIQNPRYQVTQFGKPVTLSCSQTLNHNVMYWYQQKSSQAPKLLFHYYDKDFNNEADTPDNFQSRRPNTSFCFLDIRSPGLGDTAMYLCATSGEDRLSGANVLTFGAGSRLTVL.

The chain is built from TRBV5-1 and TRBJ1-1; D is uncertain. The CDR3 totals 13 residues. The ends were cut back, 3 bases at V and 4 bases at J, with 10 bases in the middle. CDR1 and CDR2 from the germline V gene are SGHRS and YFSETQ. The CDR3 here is CASSWIRSTEAFF. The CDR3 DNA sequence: TGCGCCAGCAGCTGGATAAGGAGCACTGAAGCTTTCTTT.

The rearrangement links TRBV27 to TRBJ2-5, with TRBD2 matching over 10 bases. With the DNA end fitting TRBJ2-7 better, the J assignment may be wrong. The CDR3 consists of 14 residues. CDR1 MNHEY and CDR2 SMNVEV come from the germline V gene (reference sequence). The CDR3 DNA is TGTGCCAGCAGTTCAGGACTAGCGGAGTACGAGCAGTACTTC. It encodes CASSSGLAEYEQYF.

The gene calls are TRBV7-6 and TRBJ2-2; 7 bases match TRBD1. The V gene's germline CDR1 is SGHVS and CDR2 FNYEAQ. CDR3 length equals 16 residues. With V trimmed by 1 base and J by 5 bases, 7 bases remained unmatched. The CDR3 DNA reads TGTGCCAGCAGCTTAGGACAGGGTTTTAGTACCGGGGAGCTGTTTTTT. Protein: CASSLGQGFSTGELFF.

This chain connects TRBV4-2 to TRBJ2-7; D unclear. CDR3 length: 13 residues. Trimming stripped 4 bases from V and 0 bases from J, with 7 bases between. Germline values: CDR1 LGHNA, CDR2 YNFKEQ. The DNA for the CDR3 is TGTGCCAGCAGCCCCCGGTCCTCCTACGAGCAGTACTTC. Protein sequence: CASSPRSSYEQYF.

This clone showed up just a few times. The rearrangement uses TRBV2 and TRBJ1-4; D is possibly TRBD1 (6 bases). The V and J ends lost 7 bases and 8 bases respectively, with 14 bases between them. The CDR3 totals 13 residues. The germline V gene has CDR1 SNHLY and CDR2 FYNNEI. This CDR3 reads CASTGQLTEKLFF. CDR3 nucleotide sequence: TGTGCCAGCACTGGACAGCTTACCGAAAAACTGTTTTTT. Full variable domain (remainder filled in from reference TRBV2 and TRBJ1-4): EPEVTQTPSHQVTQMGQEVILRCVPISNHLYFYWYRQILGQKVEFLVSFYNNEISEKSEIFDDQFSVERPDGSNFTLKIRSTKLEDSAMYFCASTGQLTEKLFFGSGTQLSVL.

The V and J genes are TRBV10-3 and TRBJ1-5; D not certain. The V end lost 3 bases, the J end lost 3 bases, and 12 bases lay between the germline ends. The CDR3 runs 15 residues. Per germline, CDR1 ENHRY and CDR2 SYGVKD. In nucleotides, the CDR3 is TGTGCCATCAGTGAAACGGGTCTTCCCAATCAGCCCCAGCATTTT. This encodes CAISETGLPNQPQHF.

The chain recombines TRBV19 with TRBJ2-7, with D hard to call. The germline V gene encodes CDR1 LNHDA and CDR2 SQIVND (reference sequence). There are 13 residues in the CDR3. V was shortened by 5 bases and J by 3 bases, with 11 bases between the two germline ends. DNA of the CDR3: TGTGCCAGTAGTCCAAGACAAGACTACGAGCAGTACTTC. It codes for CASSPRQDYEQYF.

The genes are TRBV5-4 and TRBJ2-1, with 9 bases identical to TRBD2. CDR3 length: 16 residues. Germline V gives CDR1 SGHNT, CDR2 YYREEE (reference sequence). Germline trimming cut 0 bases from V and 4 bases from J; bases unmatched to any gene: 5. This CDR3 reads CASSLVGGGAYNEQFF. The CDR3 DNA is TGTGCCAGCAGCTTGGTGGGCGGGGGGGCGTACAATGAGCAGTTCTTC.

This chain's CDR3 is CASSFMTGRAEAFF. CDR3 DNA sequence: TGTGCCAGCAGCTTCATGACAGGGCGGGCTGAAGCTTTCTTT. The chain carries TRBV5-4 and TRBJ1-1, with 7 bases fitting TRBD1. This CDR3 is 14 amino acids long. V shed 2 bases, J shed 6 bases, and the junction held 7 bases outside the gene matches. CDR1 is SGHNT and CDR2 is YYREEE in the germline V gene (reference sequence).

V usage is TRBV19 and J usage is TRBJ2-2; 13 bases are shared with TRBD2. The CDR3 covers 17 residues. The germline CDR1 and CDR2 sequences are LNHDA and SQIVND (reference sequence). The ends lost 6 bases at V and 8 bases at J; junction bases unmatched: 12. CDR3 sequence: CASRGLAGSNTRGELFF. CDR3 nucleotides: TGTGCCAGTAGGGGACTAGCGGGGTCAAATACAAGGGGGGAGCTGTTTTTT.

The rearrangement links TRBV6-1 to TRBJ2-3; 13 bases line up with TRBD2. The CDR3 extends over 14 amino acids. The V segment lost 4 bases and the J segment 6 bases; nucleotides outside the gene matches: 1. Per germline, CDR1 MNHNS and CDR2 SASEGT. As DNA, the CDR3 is TGTGCCAGCAGTGGGACTAGCGGGGGTGATACGCAGTATTTT. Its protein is CASSGTSGGDTQYF.

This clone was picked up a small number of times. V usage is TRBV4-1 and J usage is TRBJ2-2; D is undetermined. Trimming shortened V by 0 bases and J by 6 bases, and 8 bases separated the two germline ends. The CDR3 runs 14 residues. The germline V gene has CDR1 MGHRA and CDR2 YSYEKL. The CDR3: CASSQDATSGELFF. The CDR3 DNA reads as TGCGCCAGCAGCCAAGACGCGACTTCCGGGGAGCTGTTTTTT.

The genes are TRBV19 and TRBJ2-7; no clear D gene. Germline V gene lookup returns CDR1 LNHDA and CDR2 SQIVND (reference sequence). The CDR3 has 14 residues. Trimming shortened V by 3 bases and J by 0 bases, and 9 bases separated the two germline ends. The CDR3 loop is CASSITLISYEQYF. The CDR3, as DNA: TGTGCCAGTAGTATCACATTGATCTCCTACGAGCAGTACTTC.

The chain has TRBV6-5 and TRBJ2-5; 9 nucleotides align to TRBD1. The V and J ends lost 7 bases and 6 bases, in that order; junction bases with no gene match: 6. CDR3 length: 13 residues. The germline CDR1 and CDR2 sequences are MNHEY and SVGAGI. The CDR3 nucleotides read TGTGCCAGCACCGGGACAGGGACAAAGACCCAGTACTTC. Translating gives CASTGTGTKTQYF.

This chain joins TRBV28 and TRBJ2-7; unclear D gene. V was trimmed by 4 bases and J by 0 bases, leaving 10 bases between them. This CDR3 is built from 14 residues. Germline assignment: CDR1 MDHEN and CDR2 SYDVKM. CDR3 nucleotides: TGTGCCAGCAGTTCTGGCACACACTCCTACGAGCAGTACTTC. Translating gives CASSSGTHSYEQYF.

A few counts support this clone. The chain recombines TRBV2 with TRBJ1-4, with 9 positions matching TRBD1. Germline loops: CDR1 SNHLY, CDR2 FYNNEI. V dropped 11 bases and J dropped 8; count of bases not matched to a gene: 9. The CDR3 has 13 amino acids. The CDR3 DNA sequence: TGTGCCGGAGCCGGGACAGGGAGGGAAAAACTGTTTTTT. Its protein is CAGAGTGREKLFF.

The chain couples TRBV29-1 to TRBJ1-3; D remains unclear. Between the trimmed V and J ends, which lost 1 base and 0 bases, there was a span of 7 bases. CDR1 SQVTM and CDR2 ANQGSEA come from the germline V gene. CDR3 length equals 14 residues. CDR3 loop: CSVEGGYSGNTIYF. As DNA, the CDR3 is TGCAGCGTTGAAGGCGGATACTCTGGAAACACCATATATTTT.

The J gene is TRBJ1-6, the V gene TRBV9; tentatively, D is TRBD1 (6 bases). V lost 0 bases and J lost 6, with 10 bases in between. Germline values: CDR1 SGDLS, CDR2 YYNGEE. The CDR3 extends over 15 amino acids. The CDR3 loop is CASSVDPGANSPLHF. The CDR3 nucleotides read TGTGCCAGCAGCGTAGATCCAGGGGCTAATTCACCCCTCCACTTT.